A single sample gave rise to the 18 T cell receptor beta chains below, sequenced in a study of T-cell reconstitution after alpha-beta-depleted transplantation in children. TCRbeta library preparation incorporated unique molecular identifiers. TCRdb passed the PCR reads through MiXCR, listing each CDR3 protein once. The data hold fewer than 95,000 distinct CDR3 sequences, with more than 10% observed a single time. This specimen consisted of PBMCs from the stem cell graft donor, obtained from the stem cell graft. All receptors derive from a human donor who donated a stem cell graft to a child with inherited bone marrow failure.

There are many counts of this clonotype. This chain uses TRBV4-1 with TRBJ1-4; TRBD1 matches at 7 bases. With 1 base clipped from V and 5 bases from J, the junction kept 7 bases outside the gene matches. Germline V gene sequence: CDR1 MGHRA, CDR2 YSYEKL. The CDR3 totals 16 residues. The CDR3 sequence: CASSQGTGRRNEKLFF. CDR3 bases: TGCGCCAGCAGCCAAGGGACAGGTCGCCGGAATGAAAAACTGTTTTTT.

This clonotype occurred many times. V is TRBV5-1 and J is TRBJ2-7; a weak D match, TRBD1 (6 bases). CDR1 is SGHRS, CDR2 YFSETQ, per germline. V was clipped by 4 bases and J by 1 base, with 12 bases between them. The CDR3 is made up of 14 amino acids. The CDR3: CASSLSDSSYEQYF. CDR3 coding DNA: TGCGCCAGCAGCCTATCGGACAGTTCCTACGAGCAGTACTTC.

V and J are TRBV6-1 and TRBJ2-1; 11 nucleotides agree with TRBD1. V lost 6 bases and J lost 8; bases outside the gene matches: 6. From germline, CDR1 is MNHNS and CDR2 SASEGT. The CDR3 totals 14 residues. The CDR3 DNA sequence: TGTGCCAGCAGAGTGGACAGGGGGCATTATGAGCAGTTCTTC. As protein: CASRVDRGHYEQFF.

There are a few counts of this clonotype. This chain links TRBV6-2 or TRBV6-3 with TRBJ2-6, with a possible D match to TRBD1 (5 bases). Looked up from germline, CDR1 is MNHEY and CDR2 is SVGEGT. V was pared by 0 bases and J by 0 bases, with 12 bases between. CDR3 length equals 18 residues. The CDR3: CASSYSWGPDSGANVLTF. The CDR3, as DNA: TGTGCCAGCAGTTACTCTTGGGGCCCGGACTCTGGGGCCAACGTCCTGACTTTC.

With respect to this clonotype: A much larger clone differs by one base, so this may be a read error. The chain carries TRBV30 and TRBJ2-7; weak D call: TRBD2 (5 bases). The CDR3 loop spans 11 amino acids. The germline CDR1 and CDR2 sequences are GTSNPN and SVGIG (reference sequence). CDR3 nucleotides: TGTGCCTGGTCTGAGGGCTACGACCAGTACTTC. This codes for CAWSEGYDQYF.

The rearrangement links TRBV7-9 to TRBJ1-4; 10 nucleotides line up with TRBD1. With 7 bases clipped from V and 8 bases from J, the junction kept 7 bases outside the gene matches. Germline CDR1 SEHNR, CDR2 FQNEAQ (reference sequence). The CDR3 contains 14 residues. The CDR3 bases are TGTGCCAGCACCAGGGACAGGGGAGTGGAAAAACTGTTTTTT. Amino acid sequence: CASTRDRGVEKLFF. Full variable domain (missing parts from reference TRBV7-9 and TRBJ1-4): DTGVSQNPRHKITKRGQNVTFRCDPISEHNRLYWYRQTLGQGPEFLTYFQNEAQLEKSRLLSDRFSAERPKGSFSTLEIQRTEQGDSAMYLCASTRDRGVEKLFFGSGTQLSVL.

This rearrangement joins TRBV2 to TRBJ1-2; D is possibly TRBD1 (5 bases). CDR1 and CDR2 (germline): SNHLY, FYNNEI. The CDR3 has 14 amino acids. With 2 bases removed from V and 7 bases from J, the gap between germline ends came to 14 bases. The CDR3 bases are TGTGCCAGCAGTGAATTCCAGGGTGTGGGTGGCTACACCTTC. Translation gives CASSEFQGVGGYTF.

This clonotype was observed a handful of times. The chain combines TRBV7-3 with TRBJ2-3; no definite D call. Germline assignment: CDR1 SGHTA and CDR2 FQGTGA. This CDR3 is built from 14 residues. V shed 5 bases and J shed 1 base, with 10 bases lying between them. The CDR3 loop reads CASSPSGGTDTQYF. For the CDR3, the DNA is TGTGCCAGCAGCCCATCTGGCGGCACAGATACGCAGTATTTT.

This clonotype came up many times. The rearrangement links TRBV7-2 to TRBJ2-7; 8 nucleotides agree with TRBD1. CDR3 length: 16 residues. CDR1 and CDR2 (germline): SGHTA, FQGNSA. V trimming: 4 bases; J trimming: 3 bases; junction bases outside the gene matches: 11. CDR3 bases: TGTGCCAGCAGCTCCCAACCGGGACAGGCTAACTACGAGCAGTACTTC. Its protein product is CASSSQPGQANYEQYF.

This clonotype was seen ten or more times. This sequence joins TRBV7-2 and TRBJ2-1; 7 nucleotides agree with TRBD2. The length of the CDR3 is 16 residues. V was clipped by 8 bases and J by 4 bases; unmatched bases: 14. Germline assignment: CDR1 SGHTA and CDR2 FQGNSA. CDR3 bases: TGTGCCAGCGATCAAATGGGGCTAGCGGAATACAATGAGCAGTTCTTC. Residues: CASDQMGLAEYNEQFF.

This clonotype was detected ten times or more. The gene calls are TRBV7-8 and TRBJ2-5; 10 bases align to TRBD2. The V segment lost 5 bases and the J segment 4 bases; nucleotides outside the gene matches: 1. Germline V gene lookup returns CDR1 SGHVS and CDR2 FQNEAQ. The CDR3 runs to 13 residues. The CDR3 bases are TGTGCCAGCAGCGGACTAGCGGTAGAGACCCAGTACTTC. This codes for CASSGLAVETQYF.

This clonotype was detected many times. The chain recombines TRBV5-1 with TRBJ1-1; D is possibly TRBD1 (5 bases). Deletions cut 5 bases from V and 3 bases from J, with 14 bases between. Germline values: CDR1 SGHRS, CDR2 YFSETQ. The CDR3 sequence is 14 residues long. The DNA for the CDR3 is TGCGCCAGCAGAAGGATCCAGGGCGACACTGAAGCTTTCTTT. This codes for CASRRIQGDTEAFF.

CDR3 sequence (DNA): TGTGCCAGCACCTGGGTCGGGGGTTTGAACACTGAAGCTTTCTTT. Encoded protein: CASTWVGGLNTEAFF. The chain joins TRBV5-6 to TRBJ1-1; tentatively, D is TRBD1 (5 bases). CDR1 SGHDT and CDR2 YYEEEE come from the germline V gene. Trimming left V 6 bases short and J 0 bases short, with 15 bases between. The CDR3 spans 15 residues.

The gene calls are TRBV4-1 and TRBJ2-7, with TRBD1 matching over 8 bases. With 4 bases clipped from V and 4 bases from J, the junction kept 3 bases outside the gene matches. The CDR3 covers 13 residues. In germline, CDR1 is MGHRA, CDR2 YSYEKL. This CDR3 reads CASSLDRVYEQYF. DNA for the CDR3: TGCGCCAGCAGCCTGGACAGGGTTTACGAGCAGTACTTC.

This clonotype was seen ten or more times. The rearrangement links TRBV4-3 to TRBJ1-1, with D uncertain. V shed 0 bases and J shed 1 base, with 9 bases lying between them. CDR3 size: 15 residues. The germline CDR1 and CDR2 sequences are LGHNA and YSLEER. The DNA of the CDR3 is TGCGCCAGCAGCCAAGATAAGTGGGAGAACACTGAAGCTTTCTTT. Amino acid sequence: CASSQDKWENTEAFF.

This clonotype came up many times. At one of its ends the junction is not consistent with the germline gene, which may arise from a read error. The rearrangement joins TRBV5-1 to TRBJ2-7, with 9 bases fitting TRBD1. The V gene's germline CDR1 is SGHRS and CDR2 YFSETQ. The CDR3 loop spans 13 amino acids. DNA for the CDR3: TGCGCCAGCAGCTTGGAGGGACAGGGCAGCCTCAACTTC. Amino acids: CASSLEGQGSLNF.

V and J are TRBV29-1 and TRBJ2-3; D ambiguous. Germline CDR1 SQVTM, CDR2 ANQGSEA. Trimming left V 3 bases short and J 0 bases short, with 7 bases between. The CDR3 is 13 residues long. The CDR3 coding sequence is TGCAGCGTTGACCCGTCTAGCACAGATACGCAGTATTTT. As protein: CSVDPSSTDTQYF.

This clonotype came up many times. The V and J genes are TRBV28 and TRBJ1-5; D remains ambiguous. V was shortened by 6 bases and J by 5 bases, with 17 bases between the two germline ends. CDR1 and CDR2 (germline): MDHEN, SYDVKM. This CDR3 region has 15 residues. The CDR3 sequence is CASRGPDGPYQPQHF. DNA for the CDR3: TGTGCCAGCAGGGGCCCGGACGGTCCATATCAGCCCCAGCATTTT.